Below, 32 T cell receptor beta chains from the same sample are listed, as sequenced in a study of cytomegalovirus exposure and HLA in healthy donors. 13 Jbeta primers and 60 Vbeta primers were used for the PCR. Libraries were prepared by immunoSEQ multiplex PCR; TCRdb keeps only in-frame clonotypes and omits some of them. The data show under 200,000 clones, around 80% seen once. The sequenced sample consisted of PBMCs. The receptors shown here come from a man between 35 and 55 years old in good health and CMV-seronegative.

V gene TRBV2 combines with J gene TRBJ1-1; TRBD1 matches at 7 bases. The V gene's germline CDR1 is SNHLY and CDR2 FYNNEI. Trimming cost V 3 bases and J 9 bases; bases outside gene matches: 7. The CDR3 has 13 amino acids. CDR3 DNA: TGTGCCAGCAGTGATCGAGGGACAGATAAAGCTTTCTTT. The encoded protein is CASSDRGTDKAFF.

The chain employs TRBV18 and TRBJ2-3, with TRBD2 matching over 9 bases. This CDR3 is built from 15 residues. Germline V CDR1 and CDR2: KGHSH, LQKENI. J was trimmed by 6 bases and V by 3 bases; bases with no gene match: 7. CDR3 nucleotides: TGTGCCAGCTCACCGCCTAGCGGGGTGTCGGATACGCAGTATTTT. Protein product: CASSPPSGVSDTQYF. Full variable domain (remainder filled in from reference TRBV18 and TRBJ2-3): NAGVMQNPRHLVRRRGQEARLRCSPMKGHSHVYWYRQLPEEGLKFMVYLQKENIIDESGMPKERFSAEFPKEGPSILRIQQVVRGDSAAYFCASSPPSGVSDTQYFGPGTRLTVL.

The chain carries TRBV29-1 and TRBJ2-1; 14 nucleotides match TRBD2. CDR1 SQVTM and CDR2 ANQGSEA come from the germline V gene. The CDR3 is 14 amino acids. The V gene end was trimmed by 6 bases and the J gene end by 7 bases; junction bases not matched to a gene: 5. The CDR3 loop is CSVLGTSGRNEQFF. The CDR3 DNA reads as TGCAGCGTACTTGGGACTAGCGGGAGAAATGAGCAGTTCTTC.

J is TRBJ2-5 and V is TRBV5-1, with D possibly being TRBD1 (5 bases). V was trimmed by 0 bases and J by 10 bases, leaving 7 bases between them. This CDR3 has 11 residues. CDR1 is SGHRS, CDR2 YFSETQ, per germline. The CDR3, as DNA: TGCGCCAGCAGCTTGGAGGGGCTCCAGTACTTC. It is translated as CASSLEGLQYF.

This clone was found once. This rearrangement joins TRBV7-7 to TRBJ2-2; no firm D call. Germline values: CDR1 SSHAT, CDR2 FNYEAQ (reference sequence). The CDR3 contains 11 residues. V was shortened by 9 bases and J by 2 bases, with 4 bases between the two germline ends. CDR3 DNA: TGTGCCAGATCTAACACCGGGGAGCTGTTTTTT. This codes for CARSNTGELFF.

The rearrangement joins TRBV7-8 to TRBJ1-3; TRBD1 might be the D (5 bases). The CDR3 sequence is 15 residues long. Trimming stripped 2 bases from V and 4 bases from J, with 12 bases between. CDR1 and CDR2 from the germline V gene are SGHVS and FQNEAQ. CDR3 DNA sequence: TGTGCCAGCAGCTTAAAGGGGACTATCGGAAACACCATATATTTT. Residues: CASSLKGTIGNTIYF.

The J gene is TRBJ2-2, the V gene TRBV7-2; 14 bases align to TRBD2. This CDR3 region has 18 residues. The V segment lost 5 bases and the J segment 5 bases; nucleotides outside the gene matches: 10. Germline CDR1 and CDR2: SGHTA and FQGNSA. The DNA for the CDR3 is TGTGCCAGCAGCCTCCGGACTAGCGGGGGGCCACCTACCGGGGAGCTGTTTTTT. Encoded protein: CASSLRTSGGPPTGELFF.

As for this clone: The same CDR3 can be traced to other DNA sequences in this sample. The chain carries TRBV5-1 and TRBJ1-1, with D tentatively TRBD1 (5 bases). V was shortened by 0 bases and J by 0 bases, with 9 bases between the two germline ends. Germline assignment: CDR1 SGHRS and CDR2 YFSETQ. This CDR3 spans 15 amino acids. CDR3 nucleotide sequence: TGCGCCAGCAGCTTGGTGGCAGGGTTGAACACTGAAGCTTTCTTT. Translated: CASSLVAGLNTEAFF.

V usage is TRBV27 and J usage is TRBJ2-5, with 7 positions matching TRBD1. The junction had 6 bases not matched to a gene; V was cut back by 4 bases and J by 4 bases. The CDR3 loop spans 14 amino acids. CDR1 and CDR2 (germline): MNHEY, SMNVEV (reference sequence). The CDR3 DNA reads TGTGCCAGCAGTTCCTGGGACAGCAGAGAGACCCAGTACTTC. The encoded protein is CASSSWDSRETQYF.

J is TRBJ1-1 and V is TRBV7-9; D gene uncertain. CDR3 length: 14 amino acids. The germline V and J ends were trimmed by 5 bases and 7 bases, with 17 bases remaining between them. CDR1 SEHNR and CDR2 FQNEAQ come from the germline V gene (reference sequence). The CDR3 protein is CASSRRAALSEAFF. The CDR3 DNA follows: TGTGCCAGCAGCAGGCGGGCAGCGCTCAGTGAAGCTTTCTTT.

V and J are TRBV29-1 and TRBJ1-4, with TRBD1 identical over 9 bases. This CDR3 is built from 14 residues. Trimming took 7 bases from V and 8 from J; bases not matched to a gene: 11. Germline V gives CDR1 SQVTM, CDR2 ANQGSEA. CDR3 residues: CSAASGTGYEKLFF. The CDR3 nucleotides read TGCAGCGCCGCCTCCGGGACAGGGTACGAAAAACTGTTTTTT.

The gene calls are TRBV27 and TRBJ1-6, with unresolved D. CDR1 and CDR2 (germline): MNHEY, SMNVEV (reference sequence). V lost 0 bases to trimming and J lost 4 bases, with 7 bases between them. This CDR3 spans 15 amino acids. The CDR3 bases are TGTGCCAGCAGTTTATCGTTTCGGTATAATTCACCCCTCCACTTT. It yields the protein CASSLSFRYNSPLHF.

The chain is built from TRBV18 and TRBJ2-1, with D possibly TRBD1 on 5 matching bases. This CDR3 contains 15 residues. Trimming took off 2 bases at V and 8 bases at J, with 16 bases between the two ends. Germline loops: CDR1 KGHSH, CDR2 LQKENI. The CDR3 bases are TGTGCCAGCTCACCAATGTCAGGGTTTACAGATGAGCAGTTCTTC. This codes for CASSPMSGFTDEQFF.

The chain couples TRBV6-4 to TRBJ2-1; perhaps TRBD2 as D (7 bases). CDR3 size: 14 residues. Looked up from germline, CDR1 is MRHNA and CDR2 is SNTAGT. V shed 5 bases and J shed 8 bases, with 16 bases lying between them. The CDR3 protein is CASSLRGAMDEQFF. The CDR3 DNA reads TGTGCCAGCAGTCTTCGGGGGGCCATGGATGAGCAGTTCTTC.

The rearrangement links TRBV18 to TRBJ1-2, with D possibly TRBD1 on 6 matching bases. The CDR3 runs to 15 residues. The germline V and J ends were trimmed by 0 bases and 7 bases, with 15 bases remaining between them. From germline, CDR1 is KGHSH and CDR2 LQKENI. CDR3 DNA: TGTGCCAGCTCACCACCGGGGACCTCCAGGGGTGGCTACACCTTC. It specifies CASSPPGTSRGGYTF.

The CDR3 region is CAIRPSGGEGEHQPGELFF. As DNA, the CDR3 is TGTGCCATCAGGCCTAGCGGGGGGGAAGGCGAACACCAGCCCGGGGAGCTGTTTTTT. The rearrangement joins TRBV10-3 to TRBJ2-2; 12 positions match TRBD2. The CDR3 length is 19 residues. Trimming at V came to 6 bases and at J to 6 bases, leaving 17 bases not matched to a gene. Per the germline V gene, CDR1 is ENHRY and CDR2 is SYGVKD.

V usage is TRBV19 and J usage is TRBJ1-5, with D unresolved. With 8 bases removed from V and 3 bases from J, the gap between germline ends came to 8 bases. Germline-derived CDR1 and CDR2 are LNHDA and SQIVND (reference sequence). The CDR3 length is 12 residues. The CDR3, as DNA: TGTGCCAGTCGCAGGATCAATCAGCCCCAGCATTTT. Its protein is CASRRINQPQHF. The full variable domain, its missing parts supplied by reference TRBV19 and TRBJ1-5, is DGGITQSPKYLFRKEGQNVTLSCEQNLNHDAMYWYRQDPGQGLRLIYYSQIVNDFQKGDIAEGYSVSREKKESFPLTVTSAQKNPTAFYLCASRRINQPQHFGDGTRLSIL.

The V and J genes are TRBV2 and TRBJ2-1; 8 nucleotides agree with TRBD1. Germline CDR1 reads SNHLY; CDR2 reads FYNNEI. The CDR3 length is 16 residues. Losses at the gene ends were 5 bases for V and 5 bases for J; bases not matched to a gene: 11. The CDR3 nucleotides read TGTGCCAGCAGTCAAAACGGACAGGGACTTAACAATGAGCAGTTCTTC. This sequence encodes CASSQNGQGLNNEQFF.

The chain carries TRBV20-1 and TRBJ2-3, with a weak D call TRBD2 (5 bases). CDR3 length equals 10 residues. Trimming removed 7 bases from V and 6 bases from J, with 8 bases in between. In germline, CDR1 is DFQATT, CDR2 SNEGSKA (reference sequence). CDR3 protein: CSVPGDTQYF. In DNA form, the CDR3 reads TGCAGTGTCCCGGGGGATACGCAGTATTTT.

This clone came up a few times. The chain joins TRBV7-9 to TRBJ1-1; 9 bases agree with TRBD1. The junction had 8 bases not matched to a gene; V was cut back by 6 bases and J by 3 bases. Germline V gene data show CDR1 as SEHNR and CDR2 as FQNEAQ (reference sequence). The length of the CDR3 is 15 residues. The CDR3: CASSGTGYGDTEAFF. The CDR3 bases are TGTGCCAGCAGTGGGACAGGGTATGGTGACACTGAAGCTTTCTTT. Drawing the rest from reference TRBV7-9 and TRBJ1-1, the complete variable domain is DTGVSQNPRHKITKRGQNVTFRCDPISEHNRLYWYRQTLGQGPEFLTYFQNEAQLEKSRLLSDRFSAERPKGSFSTLEIQRTEQGDSAMYLCASSGTGYGDTEAFFGQGTRLTVV.

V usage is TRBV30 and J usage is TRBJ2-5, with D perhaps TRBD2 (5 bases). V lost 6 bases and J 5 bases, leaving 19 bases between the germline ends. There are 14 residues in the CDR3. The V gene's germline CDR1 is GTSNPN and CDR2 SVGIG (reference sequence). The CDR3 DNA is TGTGCCTGTGGAAGGGCCGGAGGAGAGGAGACCCAGTACTTC. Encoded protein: CACGRAGGEETQYF.

In nucleotides, the CDR3 is TGTGCCAGCTCACCCAATCCTGACAGGGGGTCGACACCCCTCCACTTT. As protein: CASSPNPDRGSTPLHF. The rearrangement joins TRBV18 to TRBJ1-6, with 9 bases fitting TRBD1. CDR3 size: 16 residues. With V trimmed by 3 bases and J by 11 bases, 11 bases remained unmatched. The germline V gene has CDR1 KGHSH and CDR2 LQKENI.

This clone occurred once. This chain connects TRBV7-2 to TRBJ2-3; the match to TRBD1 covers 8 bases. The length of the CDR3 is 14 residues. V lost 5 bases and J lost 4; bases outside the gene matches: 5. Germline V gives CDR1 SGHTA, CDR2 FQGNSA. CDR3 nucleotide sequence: TGTGCCAGCAGCCCTCACAGGGGGGCAGATACGCAGTATTTT. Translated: CASSPHRGADTQYF. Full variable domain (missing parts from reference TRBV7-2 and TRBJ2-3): GAGVSQSPSNKVTEKGKDVELRCDPISGHTALYWYRQSLGQGLEFLIYFQGNSAPDKSGLPSDRFSAERTGGSVSTLTIQRTQQEDSAVYLCASSPHRGADTQYFGPGTRLTVL.

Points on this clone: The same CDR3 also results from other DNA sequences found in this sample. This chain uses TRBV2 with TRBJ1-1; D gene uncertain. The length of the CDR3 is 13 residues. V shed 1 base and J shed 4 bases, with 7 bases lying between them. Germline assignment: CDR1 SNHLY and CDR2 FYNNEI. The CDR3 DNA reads TGTGCCAGCAGTGAAGTAGAGGGCACTGAAGCTTTCTTT. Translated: CASSEVEGTEAFF.

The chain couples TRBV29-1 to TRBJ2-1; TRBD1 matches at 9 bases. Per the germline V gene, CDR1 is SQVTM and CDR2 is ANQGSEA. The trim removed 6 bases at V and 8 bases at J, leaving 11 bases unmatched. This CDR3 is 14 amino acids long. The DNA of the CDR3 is TGCAGCGTCCGGACAGGGGCGCAGAGTCATGAGCAGTTCTTC. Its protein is CSVRTGAQSHEQFF.

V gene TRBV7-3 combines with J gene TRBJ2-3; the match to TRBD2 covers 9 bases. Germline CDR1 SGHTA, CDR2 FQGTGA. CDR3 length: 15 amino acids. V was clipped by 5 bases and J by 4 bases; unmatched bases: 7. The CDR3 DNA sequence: TGTGCCAGCAGCCCTAGACTAGCGGAATCAGATACGCAGTATTTT. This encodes CASSPRLAESDTQYF.

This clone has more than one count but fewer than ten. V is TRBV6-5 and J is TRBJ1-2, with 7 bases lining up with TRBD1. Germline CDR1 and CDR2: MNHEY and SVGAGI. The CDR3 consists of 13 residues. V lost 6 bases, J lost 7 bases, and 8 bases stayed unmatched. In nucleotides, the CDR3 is TGTGCCAGCAGCCCAGGACAGGAGGTTGGCTACACCTTC. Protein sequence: CASSPGQEVGYTF.

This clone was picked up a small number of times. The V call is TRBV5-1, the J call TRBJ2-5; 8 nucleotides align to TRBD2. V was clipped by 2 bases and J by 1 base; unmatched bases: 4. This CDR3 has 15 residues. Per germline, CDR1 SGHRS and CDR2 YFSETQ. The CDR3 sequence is CASSFSGETQETQYF. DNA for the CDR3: TGCGCCAGCAGCTTTAGCGGGGAAACCCAAGAGACCCAGTACTTC. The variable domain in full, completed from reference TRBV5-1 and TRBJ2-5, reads KAGVTQTPRYLIKTRGQQVTLSCSPISGHRSVSWYQQTPGQGLQFLFEYFSETQRNKGNFPGRFSGRQFSNSRSEMNVSTLELGDSALYLCASSFSGETQETQYFGPGTRLLVL.

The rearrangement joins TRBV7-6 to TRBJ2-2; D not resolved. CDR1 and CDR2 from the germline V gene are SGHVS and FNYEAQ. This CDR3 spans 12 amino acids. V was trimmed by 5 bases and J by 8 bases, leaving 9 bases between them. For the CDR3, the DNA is TGTGCCAGCAGCCCGCGCTCTGGGGAGCTGTTTTTT. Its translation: CASSPRSGELFF.

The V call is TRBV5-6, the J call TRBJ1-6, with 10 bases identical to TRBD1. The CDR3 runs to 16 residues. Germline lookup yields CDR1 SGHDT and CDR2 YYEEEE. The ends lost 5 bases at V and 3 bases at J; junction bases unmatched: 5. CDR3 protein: CASSEDRGLYNSPLHF. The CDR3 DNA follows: TGTGCCAGCAGTGAAGACAGGGGGCTCTATAATTCACCCCTCCACTTT. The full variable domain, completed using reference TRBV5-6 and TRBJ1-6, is DAGVTQSPTHLIKTRGQQVTLRCSPKSGHDTVSWYQQALGQGPQFIFQYYEEEERQRGNFPDRFSGHQFPNYSSELNVNALLLGDSALYLCASSEDRGLYNSPLHFGNGTRLTVT.

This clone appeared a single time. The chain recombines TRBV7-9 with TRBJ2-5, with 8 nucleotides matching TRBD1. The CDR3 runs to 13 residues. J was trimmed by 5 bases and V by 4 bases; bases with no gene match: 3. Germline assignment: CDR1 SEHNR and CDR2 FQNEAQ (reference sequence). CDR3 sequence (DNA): TGTGCCAGCAGCTCAGGGGGCAGGGAGACCCAGTACTTC. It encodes CASSSGGRETQYF.

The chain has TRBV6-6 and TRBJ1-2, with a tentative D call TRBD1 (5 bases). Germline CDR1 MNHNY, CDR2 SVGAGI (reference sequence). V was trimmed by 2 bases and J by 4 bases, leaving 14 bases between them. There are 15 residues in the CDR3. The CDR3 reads CASSYRQIEFYGYTF. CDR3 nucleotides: TGTGCCAGCAGTTACAGACAGATAGAATTCTATGGCTACACCTTC.